Following are 21 T cell receptor beta chains from one sample sequenced in a study of TIL therapy for anti-PD-1-resistant metastatic lung cancer. The time point here: pre-treatment sample, taken before nivolumab and TIL therapy. The libraries were made with immunoSEQ v3. TCRdb keeps only in-frame clones here, not all; method: immunoSEQ multiplex PCR. Of about 53,000 clones in the sample, 73% were seen once. The starting material was blood, obtained at baseline. The receptors were gathered from a person aged 30 to 80 with non-small cell lung cancer.

The V and J genes are TRBV9 and TRBJ2-7; perhaps TRBD2 as D (5 bases). Trimming took 4 bases from V and 0 from J, leaving 17 bases between them. Germline V gene data show CDR1 as SGDLS and CDR2 as YYNGEE. The CDR3 sequence is 16 residues long. In DNA form, the CDR3 reads TGTGCCAGCAGCTCAGGCGGGCTGACGAGCTCCTACGAGCAGTACTTC. Translated: CASSSGGLTSSYEQYF.

The chain recombines TRBV21-1 with TRBJ1-6; TRBD1 reflects the table's D call only, with no check against the DNA. TRBV21-1 is termed a pseudogene. There are 14 residues in the CDR3. CDR3 loop: CASSKAALMALLHF. In DNA, the CDR3 is TGTGCCAGCAGCAAAGCGGCCCTGATGGCCCTCCTCCACTTT.

This clone was picked up one time. CDR3 DNA sequence: TGCGCCAGCAGCCAAGAAAACCGACAGTTAGCCTCCTACGAGCAGTACTTC. Protein: CASSQENRQLASYEQYF. The chain couples TRBV4-3 to TRBJ2-7; tentatively, D is TRBD1 (5 bases). Trimming took off 0 bases at V and 0 bases at J, with 15 bases between the two ends. CDR1 is LGHNA and CDR2 is YSLEER in the germline V gene. This CDR3 has 17 residues.

V usage is TRBV2 and J usage is TRBJ2-3; D tentatively fits TRBD1 or TRBD2 (6 bases each). Germline loops: CDR1 SNHLY, CDR2 FYNNEI. V was trimmed by 5 bases and J by 3 bases, leaving 18 bases between them. This CDR3 comprises 16 residues. Here the CDR3 DNA reads TGTGCCAGCAGTAAAGGGGGGACGCAAGGGACAGATACGCAGTATTTT. Translation gives CASSKGGTQGTDTQYF.

The chain links TRBV30 to TRBJ2-4; possible D gene TRBD2, 7 bases. With 0 bases removed from V and 6 bases from J, the gap between germline ends came to 9 bases. CDR1 and CDR2 from the germline V gene are GTSNPN and SVGIG (reference sequence). The CDR3 runs 13 residues. The CDR3 is CAWSVRGGNIQYF. The CDR3 bases are TGTGCCTGGAGTGTAAGGGGGGGAAACATTCAGTACTTC.

This clone was observed a few times. The V and J genes are TRBV18 and TRBJ1-2; D not resolved. V was pared by 1 base and J by 6 bases, with 12 bases between. Germline V gene data show CDR1 as KGHSH and CDR2 as LQKENI. This CDR3 comprises 14 residues. The CDR3 coding sequence is TGTGCCAGCTCACCACGGGCGGACGAGGATGGCTACACCTTC. It yields the protein CASSPRADEDGYTF.

The rearrangement uses TRBV6-5 and TRBJ1-5; D unresolved. V lost 6 bases and J lost 3, with 9 bases in between. The CDR3 totals 13 residues. CDR1 and CDR2 from the germline V gene are MNHEY and SVGAGI. CDR3 protein: CASREDANQPQHF. The CDR3 DNA follows: TGTGCCAGCAGAGAGGACGCCAATCAGCCCCAGCATTTT.

The CDR3 spells CASSYSGTTDTQYF. The CDR3 DNA is TGTGCCAGCAGTTACTCGGGCACCACAGATACGCAGTATTTT. The chain has TRBV6-5 and TRBJ2-3; no clear D gene. Trimming shortened V by 0 bases and J by 2 bases, and 6 bases separated the two germline ends. The length of the CDR3 is 14 residues. The germline V gene encodes CDR1 MNHEY and CDR2 SVGAGI.

The genes are TRBV11-3 and TRBJ2-6; TRBD1 agrees at 7 bases. CDR1 and CDR2 from the germline V gene are SGHNT and YENEEA. Trimming at V came to 1 base and at J to 0 bases, leaving 0 bases not matched to a gene. This CDR3 is 16 amino acids long. As DNA, the CDR3 is TGTGCCAGCAGCTTAGGGACAGGCTCTGGGGCCAACGTCCTGACTTTC. Its translation: CASSLGTGSGANVLTF. Together with reference TRBV11-3 and TRBJ2-6, the CDR3 gives the full variable domain: EAGVVQSPRYKIIEKKQPVAFWCNPISGHNTLYWYLQNLGQGPELLIRYENEEAVDDSQLPKDRFSAERLKGVDSTLKIQPAELGDSAVYLCASSLGTGSGANVLTFGAGSRLTVL.

This chain joins TRBV20-1 and TRBJ2-3; TRBD2 matches at 9 bases. Germline loops: CDR1 DFQATT, CDR2 SNEGSKA (reference sequence). The CDR3 spans 11 residues. After removal of 3 bases from V and 10 bases from J, the junction contained 2 bases not matched to a gene. CDR3 residues: CSASSSGAQYF. The CDR3 DNA is TGCAGTGCTAGTTCTAGCGGGGCGCAGTATTTT.

This clone has just a few counts. This chain joins TRBV7-6 and TRBJ2-7, with D hard to call. The CDR3 runs 15 residues. The ends were cut back, 4 bases at V and 2 bases at J, with 15 bases in the middle. CDR1 is SGHVS, CDR2 FNYEAQ, per germline. The CDR3 here is CASSSGRYFTYEQYF. The CDR3 DNA follows: TGTGCCAGCAGCTCCGGCCGCTATTTCACCTACGAGCAGTACTTC.

The V call is TRBV14, the J call TRBJ2-1; D remains ambiguous. Trimming removed 1 base at V and 5 bases at J, with 6 bases between. CDR3 length: 13 amino acids. The germline V gene encodes CDR1 SGHDN and CDR2 FVKESK. The CDR3 sequence is CASSQAQNNEQFF. The CDR3 nucleotides read TGTGCCAGCAGCCAAGCGCAGAACAATGAGCAGTTCTTC.

The V gene is TRBV28, the J gene TRBJ1-4, with 8 bases lining up with TRBD1. The germline CDR1 and CDR2 sequences are MDHEN and SYDVKM. The V gene end was trimmed by 5 bases and the J gene end by 8 bases; junction bases not matched to a gene: 10. The CDR3 spans 15 residues. Written as DNA, the CDR3 is TGTGCCAGCAGTCCGCCATGGACAGGGCGAGAAAAACTGTTTTTT. Its protein is CASSPPWTGREKLFF.

This chain connects TRBV9 to TRBJ1-1, with no clear D. The CDR3 length is 15 residues. In germline, CDR1 is SGDLS, CDR2 YYNGEE. The V end was cut by 6 bases, the J end by 3 bases, with 18 bases between. This chain's CDR3 is CASTNGEGWDTEAFF. The CDR3 bases are TGTGCCAGCACCAATGGAGAAGGGTGGGACACTGAAGCTTTCTTT.

This sequence joins TRBV2 and TRBJ2-5; 9 nucleotides match TRBD2. This CDR3 has 15 residues. After removal of 1 base from V and 5 bases from J, the junction contained 5 bases not matched to a gene. Germline CDR1 SNHLY, CDR2 FYNNEI. Here the CDR3 DNA reads TGTGCCAGCAGTGAAGTAGGGACTAGCATCGAGACCCAGTACTTC. Translating it yields CASSEVGTSIETQYF.

The chain joins TRBV28 to TRBJ2-7, with 10 bases fitting TRBD2. The germline gives CDR1 MDHEN, CDR2 SYDVKM. Trimming at V came to 5 bases and at J to 2 bases, leaving 6 bases not matched to a gene. CDR3 length: 15 residues. CDR3 sequence (DNA): TGTGCCAGCAGTGGTCCCAGCGGGAGGGCCTACGAGCAGTACTTC. Protein product: CASSGPSGRAYEQYF.

V and J are TRBV7-3 and TRBJ2-1; D might be TRBD1 or TRBD2, each matching 6 bases. Germline V gene data show CDR1 as SGHTA and CDR2 as FQGTGA. The CDR3 totals 16 residues. V was pared by 2 bases and J by 9 bases, with 20 bases between. The CDR3 DNA follows: TGTGCCAGCAGCTTACGGGGGACACCGGTTGGGGGTGAGCAGTTCTTC. Translating gives CASSLRGTPVGGEQFF.

This clone turned up a few times. CDR3 bases: TGTGCCAGCAGCATGACAGGGTTTAACACTGAAGCTTTCTTT. Protein product: CASSMTGFNTEAFF. The chain has TRBV7-9 and TRBJ1-1; 7 bases match TRBD1. CDR3 length equals 14 residues. The junction had 5 bases not matched to a gene; V was cut back by 5 bases and J by 2 bases. The germline V gene has CDR1 SEHNR and CDR2 FQNEAQ (reference sequence).

The chain's CDR3 is CASSLEGGLVDEQFF. DNA for the CDR3: TGTGCCAGCAGCTTGGAAGGGGGGCTTGTCGATGAGCAGTTCTTC. The gene calls are TRBV5-4 and TRBJ2-1; TRBD1 or TRBD2 may be the D gene (6 bases each). Germline V gene lookup returns CDR1 SGHNT and CDR2 YYREEE (reference sequence). Trimming left V 0 bases short and J 8 bases short, with 15 bases between. The CDR3 totals 15 residues. Drawing the rest from reference TRBV5-4 and TRBJ2-1, the complete variable domain is ETGVTQSPTHLIKTRGQQVTLRCSSQSGHNTVSWYQQALGQGPQFIFQYYREEENGRGNFPPRFSGLQFPNYSSELNVNALELDDSALYLCASSLEGGLVDEQFFGPGTRLTVL.

The chain links TRBV11-3 to TRBJ2-2; 8 bases line up with TRBD2. Germline CDR1 reads SGHNT; CDR2 reads YENEEA. This CDR3 comprises 17 residues. V lost 0 bases and J lost 7; bases outside the gene matches: 10. CDR3 residues: CASSLDYQREKVGELFF. The CDR3 coding sequence is TGTGCCAGCAGCTTAGATTACCAGCGGGAGAAGGTCGGGGAGCTGTTTTTT.

This clone was counted a few times. The genes are TRBV21-1 and TRBJ1-1; the table names TRBD1, a call not compared with the DNA. TRBV21-1 is shown as a pseudogene. The CDR3 spans 17 residues. The CDR3 protein is CASSKAIRQGKGAEAFF. CDR3 bases: TGTGCCAGCAGCAAAGCGATTCGACAGGGGAAGGGCGCTGAAGCTTTCTTT.